Below are 12 T cell receptor beta chains sequenced from a single sample in a study of siplizumab effects on memory and regulatory T cells (dated by TCRdb to about 2019). The library relied on the immunoSEQ multiplex PCR assay. As stored in TCRdb, this immuneACCESS dataset retains in-frame rearrangements with V and J assigned. A fraction of the clones does not appear; measured against another copy, unresolved V genes explain less than half of the discrepancy, and the remainder lacks a known reason. The sample table holds over 85,000 clones, of which roughly 96% were seen once. The ten largest clones take up 0.031% of the sample. Sequenced input: naive CD4+ T cells sorted from blood. The cell subset or site label corresponds to: unstimulated naive T cells. These receptor sequences come from a human donor in good health.

The rearrangement joins TRBV6-6 to TRBJ1-2; 7 positions match TRBD1. V lost 7 bases to trimming and J lost 4 bases; unmatched junction nucleotides: 9. The length of the CDR3 is 14 residues. Germline CDR1 MNHNY, CDR2 SVGAGI (reference sequence). CDR3 in DNA: TGTGCCAGCAAACGACAGGGATTAGCCTATGGCTACACCTTC. It specifies CASKRQGLAYGYTF.

This chain joins TRBV7-2 and TRBJ1-1; perhaps TRBD1 as D (6 bases). This CDR3 contains 13 residues. Between the trimmed V and J ends, which lost 5 bases and 6 bases, there was a span of 13 bases. Germline V gene lookup returns CDR1 SGHTA and CDR2 FQGNSA. The CDR3 is CASSTQGASEAFF. The CDR3 region has the DNA TGTGCCAGCAGCACACAGGGCGCCTCTGAAGCTTTCTTT.

V is TRBV19 and J is TRBJ1-3; the D is unclear. This CDR3 region has 13 residues. Germline V gene sequence: CDR1 LNHDA, CDR2 SQIVND (reference sequence). Trimming pared 10 bases from V and 0 bases from J, leaving 10 bases between. CDR3 protein: CATSGLSGNTIYF. In nucleotides, the CDR3 is TGTGCCACCTCCGGACTCTCTGGAAACACCATATATTTT.

This sequence joins TRBV6-1 and TRBJ1-5; 12 bases fit TRBD1. This CDR3 has 18 residues. Germline CDR1 MNHNS, CDR2 SASEGT. V shed 4 bases and J 1 base; nucleotides not matched to a gene: 8. CDR3 bases: TGTGCCAGCAGTGGGGACAGGGGGCGCTTATTGAGCAATCAGCCCCAGCATTTT. Its protein is CASSGDRGRLLSNQPQHF.

The count of this clone is one. CDR3 sequence reads: CASSLGGGYNEQFF. CDR3 in DNA: TGCGCCAGCAGCTTGGGTGGGGGGTACAATGAGCAGTTCTTC. This rearrangement joins TRBV5-1 to TRBJ2-1, with D perhaps matching TRBD2 (6 bases). Trimming left V 0 bases short and J 4 bases short, with 8 bases between. The germline gives CDR1 SGHRS, CDR2 YFSETQ. CDR3 length: 14 residues.

This chain joins TRBV29-1 and TRBJ1-2, with D uncertain. The V gene's germline CDR1 is SQVTM and CDR2 ANQGSEA. The CDR3 has 14 residues. V shed 5 bases and J shed 4 bases, with 17 bases lying between them. Here the CDR3 reads CSVFKGHPFYGYTF. Here the CDR3 DNA reads TGCAGCGTTTTCAAGGGCCATCCATTCTATGGCTACACCTTC.

The rearrangement links TRBV12-5 to TRBJ1-5; D is uncertain. CDR3 length equals 14 residues. Between the trimmed V and J ends, which lost 0 bases and 11 bases, there was a span of 14 bases. Germline CDR1 and CDR2: LGHNT and FRNRAP. CDR3 residues: CASGLVGASAAQHF. DNA of the CDR3: TGTGCTAGTGGTTTGGTCGGAGCCTCGGCGGCCCAGCATTTT. The variable domain in full, with the rest retrieved from reference TRBV12-5 and TRBJ1-5, is DARVTQTPRHKVTEMGQEVTMRCQPILGHNTVFWYRQTMMQGLELLAYFRNRAPLDDSGMPKDRFSAEMPDATLATLKIQPSEPRDSAVYFCASGLVGASAAQHFGDGTRLSIL.

This chain links TRBV29-1 with TRBJ2-5; 9 nucleotides line up with TRBD1. Germline lookup yields CDR1 SQVTM and CDR2 ANQGSEA. This CDR3 is 13 amino acids long. The CDR3 DNA sequence: TGCGGCTCCCCGGGACAGGGCGGGGAGACCCAGTACTTC. Translating it yields CGSPGQGGETQYF.

This clone appeared a single time. The V call is TRBV5-6, the J call TRBJ1-3; D uncertain. The ends were cut back, 4 bases at V and 4 bases at J, with 15 bases in the middle. Germline loops: CDR1 SGHDT, CDR2 YYEEEE. CDR3 length: 15 residues. CDR3 sequence (DNA): TGTGCCAGCAGCGGAGGGTGGTCTGAGGGAAACACCATATATTTT. This sequence encodes CASSGGWSEGNTIYF.

With regard to this clone: The same CDR3 is also encoded by other DNA sequences in this sample. The rearrangement joins TRBV2 to TRBJ1-2; the D gene is possibly TRBD1 (6 bases). The V end was cut by 1 base, the J end by 11 bases, with 14 bases between. Germline values: CDR1 SNHLY, CDR2 FYNNEI. The CDR3 totals 13 residues. In DNA, the CDR3 is TGTGCCAGCAGTGAAGATACAGGGATTGGTTACACCTTC. Amino acid sequence: CASSEDTGIGYTF.

The V call is TRBV11-1, the J call TRBJ1-6; D gene unclear. Deletions cut 3 bases from V and 0 bases from J, with 9 bases between. Germline V gene lookup returns CDR1 SGHAT and CDR2 FQDESV (reference sequence). This CDR3 region has 16 residues. The CDR3: CASSLSRSSYNSPLHF. The CDR3 nucleotides read TGTGCCAGCAGCTTGTCCCGGAGCTCCTATAATTCACCCCTCCACTTT.

The sample holds one count of this clone. The J gene is TRBJ1-4, the V gene TRBV5-5, with 7 bases lining up with TRBD1. There are 14 residues in the CDR3. In germline, CDR1 is SGHKS, CDR2 YYEKEE (reference sequence). J gave up 15 bases and V 0 bases, and 11 bases lay outside the gene matches. CDR3 sequence reads: CASSLEGTAPGVFF. The CDR3 region has the DNA TGTGCCAGCAGCTTGGAGGGGACAGCGCCCGGAGTGTTTTTT.